A single T cell receptor (beta chain) is shown here with its context. The antigen is not known. Only one heparinised blood draw was taken per donor, and its volume averaged approximately 120 mL. This sample is part of a study of beta chain features in type 1 diabetes. The entirety of the isolated RNA underwent reverse transcription, so expressed TCRB transcripts were sequenced. Repertoires were generated with immunoSEQ multiplex PCR, while TCRdb's copy carries only in-frame clones and drops some. Of fewer than 650,000 clones detected, roughly a sixth appear once; the ten largest clones hold about 0.097%. Findings and limits, study-wide: Within each of all four CD4+ subsets, Type 1 diabetes patients had TCRB CDR3s that were moderately but significantly shorter. PCR might favor shorter templates, equally in patients and controls.

This sequence was found in a man younger than 35 in good health. The sequencing input was naive CD4+ T cells from blood.

The CDR3: CASSQEKRTLKNTEAFF. The DNA for the CDR3 is TGTGCCAGCAGCCAAGAAAAGAGAACGTTGAAGAACACTGAAGCTTTCTTT. The chain carries TRBV4-2 and TRBJ1-1; no firm D call. Trimming took off 0 bases at V and 1 base at J, with 15 bases between the two ends. Germline lookup yields CDR1 LGHNA and CDR2 YNFKEQ. The CDR3 runs to 17 residues.